This record looks at one TCR beta chain sequence and its context. As yet, its antigen is unknown. These data come from a study of CD8+ T cells in alopecia areata. Study outcomes and limitations: Mice gave a clearer picture of TCR sharing than patients did, possibly for HLA-related reasons. Numerous clones, expanded in lesions, remained in scalp and blood during tofacitinib. How baseline CD8+ expansion relates to response remains uncertain (there was one nonresponder).

This CDR3 region has 15 residues. Germline CDR1 LGHNA, CDR2 YSLEER. Trimming shortened V by 3 bases and J by 2 bases, and 14 bases separated the two germline ends. Treatment noted: oral pan-JAK inhibitor, 5-10 mg twice daily. TCR sequencing used cDNA made by reverse transcription of extracted RNA. Assay used: immunoSEQ multiplex PCR; TCRdb lists only in-frame clones, some missing. The table records around 110,000 clones, about four fifths of them present only once. The rearrangement joins TRBV4-3 to TRBJ2-7, with D perhaps matching TRBD2 (7 bases). This sequence was found in a human donor with alopecia areata. Sample: CD8+ T cells sorted from blood, taken at week 24, from a patient treated with tofacitinib. Written as DNA, the CDR3 is TGCGCCAGCAGCCAGGGGGGGGCTATGACCTACGAGCAGTACTTC. It encodes CASSQGGAMTYEQYF.